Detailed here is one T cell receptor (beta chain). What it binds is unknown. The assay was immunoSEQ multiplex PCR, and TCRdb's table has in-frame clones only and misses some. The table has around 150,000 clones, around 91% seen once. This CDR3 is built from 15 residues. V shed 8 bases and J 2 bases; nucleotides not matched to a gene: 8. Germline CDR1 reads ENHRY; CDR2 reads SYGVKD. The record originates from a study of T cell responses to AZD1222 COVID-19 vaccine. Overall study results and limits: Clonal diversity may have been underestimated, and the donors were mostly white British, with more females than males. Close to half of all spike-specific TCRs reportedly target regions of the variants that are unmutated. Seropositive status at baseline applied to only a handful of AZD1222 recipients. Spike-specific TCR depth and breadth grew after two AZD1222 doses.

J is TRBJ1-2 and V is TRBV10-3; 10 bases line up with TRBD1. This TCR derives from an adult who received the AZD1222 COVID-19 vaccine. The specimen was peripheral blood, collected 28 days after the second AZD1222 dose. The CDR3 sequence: CAISLDRGTNYGYTF. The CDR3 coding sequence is TGTGCCATCTCCTTGGACAGGGGGACCAACTATGGCTACACCTTC.